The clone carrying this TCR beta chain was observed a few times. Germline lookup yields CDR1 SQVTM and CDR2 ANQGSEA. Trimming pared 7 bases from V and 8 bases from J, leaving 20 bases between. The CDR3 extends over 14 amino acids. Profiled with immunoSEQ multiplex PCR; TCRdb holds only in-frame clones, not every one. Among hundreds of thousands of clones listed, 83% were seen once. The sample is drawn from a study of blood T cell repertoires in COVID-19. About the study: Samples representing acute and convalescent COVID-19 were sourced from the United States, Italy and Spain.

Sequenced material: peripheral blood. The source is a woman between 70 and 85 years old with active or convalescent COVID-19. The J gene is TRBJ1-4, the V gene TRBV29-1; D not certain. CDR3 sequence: CSGRTGLTGEKLFF. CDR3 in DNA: TGCAGCGGGAGAACCGGCCTCACGGGGGAAAAACTGTTTTTT.